These T cell receptor beta chains were read from a single sample in a study of response to subunit inactivated influenza vaccine. Via MiXCR, TCRdb re-called the RT-PCR reads, giving one row per CDR3 protein. The sample lists about 570,000 distinct CDR3 sequences, 11% occurring once. The same data also went into a second study, on T cells expressing NK-cell markers.

Sequences were derived from PBMCs from blood, sampled on the day of vaccination. Source of these receptors: a man aged 45 to 65 who received an inactivated influenza vaccine. CDR3s include the opening cysteine and the closing phenylalanine or tryptophan. A D gene is named only where the DNA matches it firmly. Rows may omit the clone size; those that give it use once, few, many or a size class.

clone size,V gene,D gene,J gene,CDR3 protein,CDR3 DNA
.,TRBV6-2/TRBV6-3,.,TRBJ2-4,CASSYSRKSPRSLAKNIQYF,TGTGCCAGCAGTTACTCGAGGAAGTCTCCAAGGTCTCTAGCCAAAAACATTCAGTACTTC
.,TRBV20-1,TRBD1,TRBJ2-7,CSVMDRGHYEQYF,TGCAGTGTAATGGACAGGGGGCACTACGAGCAGTACTTC
.,TRBV7-9,TRBD1,TRBJ2-7,CASSATGGDEQYF,TGTGCCAGCAGCGCGACAGGGGGGGACGAGCAGTACTTC
many,TRBV5-1,TRBD2,TRBJ2-1,CASSFTGTSGTYEQFF,TGCGCCAGCAGTTTTACCGGGACTAGCGGGACGTATGAGCAGTTCTTC
few,TRBV5-1,.,TRBJ1-5,CASSLGDTNQPQHF,TGCGCCAGCAGCTTGGGAGACACCAATCAGCCCCAGCATTTT
.,TRBV5-1,TRBD1,TRBJ1-1,CASSNGQGDTEAFF,TGCGCCAGCAGCAACGGACAGGGAGACACTGAAGCTTTCTTT
.,TRBV10-3,.,TRBJ2-2,CAISEAGLGDKGTGELFF,TGTGCCATCAGTGAGGCCGGTCTAGGAGATAAGGGCACCGGGGAGCTGTTTTTT
.,TRBV7-2,.,TRBJ2-1,CASSLDVREQFF,TGTGCCAGCAGCTTAGACGTAAGGGAGCAGTTCTTC
many,TRBV28,.,TRBJ2-7,CASRSGGPAYEQYF,TGTGCCAGCAGATCAGGGGGGCCGGCCTACGAGCAGTACTTC
.,TRBV29-1,TRBD2,TRBJ2-1,CSGGGGSSYNEQFF,TGCAGCGGCGGCGGGGGGAGCTCCTACAATGAGCAGTTCTTC
.,TRBV20-1,.,TRBJ2-7,CSASWDFSYEQYF,TGCAGTGCTAGTTGGGACTTCTCCTACGAGCAGTACTTC
few,TRBV27,TRBD2,TRBJ2-3,CASSLGPGLAGGSDTQYF,TGTGCCAGCAGTTTGGGACCAGGACTAGCGGGGGGGTCAGATACGCAGTATTTT
.,TRBV2,.,TRBJ2-3,CASRLATDTQYF,TGTGCCAGCAGGCTAGCGACAGATACGCAGTATTTT
.,TRBV20-1,TRBD2,TRBJ2-1,CSARVAGGSYNEQFF,TGCAGTGCTCGGGTAGCGGGAGGCTCCTACAATGAGCAGTTCTTC
many,TRBV7-2,.,TRBJ2-7,CASSLPSIYEQYF,TGTGCCAGCAGCTTACCGTCAATCTACGAGCAGTACTTC
.,TRBV7-9,TRBD2,TRBJ2-1,CASSLERGITLMNEQFF,TGTGCCAGCAGCCTCGAGCGGGGGATAACATTGATGAATGAGCAGTTCTTC
.,TRBV5-5,.,TRBJ2-3,CASSSDRFVADTQYF,TGTGCCAGCAGCTCCGACAGATTTGTCGCAGATACGCAGTATTTT
many,TRBV11-2,TRBD1,TRBJ2-1,CASSFGQGFEQFF,TGTGCCAGCAGCTTTGGACAGGGGTTTGAGCAGTTCTTC
few,TRBV4-3,TRBD1,TRBJ2-2,CASSQAGAQGRELFF,TGCGCCAGCAGCCAAGCGGGCGCACAGGGGAGGGAGCTGTTTTTT
few,TRBV11-2,.,TRBJ2-1,CASSPMRGRSGSYNEQFF,TGTGCCAGCAGCCCGATGAGGGGGAGGTCAGGCTCCTACAATGAGCAGTTCTTC
few,TRBV6-2/TRBV6-3,.,TRBJ1-1,CASSYKSPTEAFF,TGTGCCAGCAGTTATAAGTCTCCCACTGAAGCTTTCTTT
many,TRBV5-1,TRBD1,TRBJ2-7,CASSINYRTGSSYEQYF,TGCGCCAGCAGCATCAATTATCGGACAGGGTCGTCGTACGAGCAGTACTTC
many,TRBV20-1,.,TRBJ1-5,CSASSVGGAANQPQHF,TGCAGTGCTAGTTCGGTGGGGGGCGCGGCAAATCAGCCCCAGCATTTT
few,TRBV2,.,TRBJ1-6,CASSDVETGFSPLHF,TGTGCCAGCAGTGATGTTGAGACAGGCTTCTCACCCCTCCACTTT
.,TRBV6-2/TRBV6-3,TRBD1,TRBJ2-7,CASSQRTGGAYEQYF,TGTGCCAGCAGCCAGAGGACAGGGGGTGCCTACGAGCAGTACTTC